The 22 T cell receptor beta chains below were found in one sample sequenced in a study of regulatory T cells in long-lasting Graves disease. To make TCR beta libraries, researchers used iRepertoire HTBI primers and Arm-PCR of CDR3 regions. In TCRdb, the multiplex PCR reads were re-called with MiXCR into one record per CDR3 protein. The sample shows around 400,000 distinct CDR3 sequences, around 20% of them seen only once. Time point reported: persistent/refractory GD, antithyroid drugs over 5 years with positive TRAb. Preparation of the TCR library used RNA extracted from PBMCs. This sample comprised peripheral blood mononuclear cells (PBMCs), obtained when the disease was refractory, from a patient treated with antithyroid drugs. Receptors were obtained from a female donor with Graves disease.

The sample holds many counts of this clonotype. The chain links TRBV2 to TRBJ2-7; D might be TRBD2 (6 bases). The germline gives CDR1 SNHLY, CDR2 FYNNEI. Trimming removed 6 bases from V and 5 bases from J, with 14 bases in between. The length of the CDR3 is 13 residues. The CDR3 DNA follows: TGTGCCAGCAGGTACGGGAGTTTTGACGAGCAGTACTTC. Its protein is CASRYGSFDEQYF.

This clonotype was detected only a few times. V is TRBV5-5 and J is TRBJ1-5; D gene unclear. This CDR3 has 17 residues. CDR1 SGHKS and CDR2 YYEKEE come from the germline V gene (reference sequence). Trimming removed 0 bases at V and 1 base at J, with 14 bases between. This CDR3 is CASSLASGGQSNQPQHF. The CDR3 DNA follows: TGTGCCAGCAGCTTGGCCTCAGGAGGGCAGAGCAATCAGCCCCAGCATTTT.

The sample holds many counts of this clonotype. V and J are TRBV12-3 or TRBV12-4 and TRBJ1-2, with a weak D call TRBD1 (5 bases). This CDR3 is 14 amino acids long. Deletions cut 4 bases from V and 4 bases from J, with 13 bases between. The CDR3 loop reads CASSYKTVPYGYTF. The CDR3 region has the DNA TGTGCCAGCAGTTATAAGACAGTCCCCTATGGCTACACCTTC.

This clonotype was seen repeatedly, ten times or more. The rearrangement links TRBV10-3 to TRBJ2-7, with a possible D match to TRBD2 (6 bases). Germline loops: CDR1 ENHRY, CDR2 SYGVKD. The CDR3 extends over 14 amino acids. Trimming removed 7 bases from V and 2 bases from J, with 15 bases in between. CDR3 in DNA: TGTGCCATCAATCCCACCGGGAGCCCCTACGAGCAGTACTTC. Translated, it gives CAINPTGSPYEQYF.

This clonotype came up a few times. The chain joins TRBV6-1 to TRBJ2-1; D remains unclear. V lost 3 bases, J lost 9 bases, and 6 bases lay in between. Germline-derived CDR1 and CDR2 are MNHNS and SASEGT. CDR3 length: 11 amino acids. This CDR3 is CASSEFGEQFF. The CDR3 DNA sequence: TGTGCCAGCAGTGAGTTTGGTGAGCAGTTCTTC.

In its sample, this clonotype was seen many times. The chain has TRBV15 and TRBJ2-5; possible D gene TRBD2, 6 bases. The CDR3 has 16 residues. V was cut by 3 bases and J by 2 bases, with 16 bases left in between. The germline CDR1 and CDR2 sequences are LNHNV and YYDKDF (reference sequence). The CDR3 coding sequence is TGTGCCACCAGCAGGTATAACACCGGGACTCAAGAGACCCAGTACTTC. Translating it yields CATSRYNTGTQETQYF.

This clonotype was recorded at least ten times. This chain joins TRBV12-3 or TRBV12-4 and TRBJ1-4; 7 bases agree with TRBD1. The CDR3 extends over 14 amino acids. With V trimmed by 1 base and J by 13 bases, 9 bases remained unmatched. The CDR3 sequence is CASSLEGWNRGLFF. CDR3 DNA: TGTGCCAGCAGTTTAGAAGGTTGGAACAGGGGACTGTTTTTT.

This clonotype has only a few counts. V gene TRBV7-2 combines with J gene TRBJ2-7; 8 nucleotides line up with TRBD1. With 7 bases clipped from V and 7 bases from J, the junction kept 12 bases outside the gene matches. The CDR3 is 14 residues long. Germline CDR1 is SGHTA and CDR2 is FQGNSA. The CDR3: CASNKMDRAGEQYF. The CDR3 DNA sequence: TGTGCCAGCAACAAGATGGACAGGGCGGGTGAGCAGTACTTC.

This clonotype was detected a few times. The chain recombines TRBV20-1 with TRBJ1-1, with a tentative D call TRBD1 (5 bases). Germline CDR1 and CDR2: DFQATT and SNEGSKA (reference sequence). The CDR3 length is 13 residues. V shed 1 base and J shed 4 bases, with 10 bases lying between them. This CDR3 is CSARVRGGTEAFF. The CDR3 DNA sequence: TGCAGTGCTAGAGTAAGGGGCGGCACTGAAGCTTTCTTT.

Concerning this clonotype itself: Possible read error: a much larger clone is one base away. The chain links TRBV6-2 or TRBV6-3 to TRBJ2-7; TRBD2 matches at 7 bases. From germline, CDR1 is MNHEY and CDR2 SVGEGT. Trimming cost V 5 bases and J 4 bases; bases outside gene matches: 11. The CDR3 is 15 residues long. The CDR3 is CASSRSPDGRYEQYF. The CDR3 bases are TGTGCCAGCAGTCGCAGCCCTGACGGGAGGTACGAGCAGTACTTC.

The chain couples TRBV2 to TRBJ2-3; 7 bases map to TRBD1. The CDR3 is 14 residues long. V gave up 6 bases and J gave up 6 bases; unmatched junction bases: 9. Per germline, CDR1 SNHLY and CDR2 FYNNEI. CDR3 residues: CASSSGQPGDTQYF. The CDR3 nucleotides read TGTGCCAGCAGCTCGGGACAGCCAGGGGATACGCAGTATTTT.

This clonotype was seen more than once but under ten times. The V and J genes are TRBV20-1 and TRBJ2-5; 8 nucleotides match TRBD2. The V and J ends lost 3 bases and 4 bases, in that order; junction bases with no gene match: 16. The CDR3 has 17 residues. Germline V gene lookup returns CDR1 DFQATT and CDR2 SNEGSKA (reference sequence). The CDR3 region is CSASPTTSEAVAETQYF. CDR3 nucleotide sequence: TGCAGTGCTAGCCCCACGACTAGCGAGGCAGTCGCAGAGACCCAGTACTTC.

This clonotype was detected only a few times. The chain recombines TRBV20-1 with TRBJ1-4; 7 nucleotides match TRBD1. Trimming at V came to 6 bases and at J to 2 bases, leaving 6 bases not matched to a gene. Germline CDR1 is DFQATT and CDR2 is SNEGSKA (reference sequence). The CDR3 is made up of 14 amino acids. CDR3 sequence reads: CSARRQGTNEKLFF. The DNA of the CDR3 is TGCAGTGCAAGGAGACAGGGTACTAATGAAAAACTGTTTTTT.

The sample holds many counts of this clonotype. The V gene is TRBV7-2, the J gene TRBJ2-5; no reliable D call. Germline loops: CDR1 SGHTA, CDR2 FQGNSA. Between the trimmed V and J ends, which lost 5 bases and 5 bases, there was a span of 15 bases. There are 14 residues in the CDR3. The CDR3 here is CASSLRRRTETQYF. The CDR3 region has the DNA TGTGCCAGCAGCCTTAGACGGAGAACGGAGACCCAGTACTTC.

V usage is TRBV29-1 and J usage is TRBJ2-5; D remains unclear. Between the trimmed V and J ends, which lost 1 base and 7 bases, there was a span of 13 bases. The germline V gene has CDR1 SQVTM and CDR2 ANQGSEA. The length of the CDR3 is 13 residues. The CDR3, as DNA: TGCAGCGTTGAAGTTGGGCGGATTGGGACCCAGTACTTC. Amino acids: CSVEVGRIGTQYF. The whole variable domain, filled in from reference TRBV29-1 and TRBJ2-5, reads SAVISQKPSRDICQRGTSLTIQCQVDSQVTMMFWYRQQPGQSLTLIATANQGSEATYESGFVIDKFPISRPNLTFSTLTVSNMSPEDSSIYLCSVEVGRIGTQYFGPGTRLLVL.

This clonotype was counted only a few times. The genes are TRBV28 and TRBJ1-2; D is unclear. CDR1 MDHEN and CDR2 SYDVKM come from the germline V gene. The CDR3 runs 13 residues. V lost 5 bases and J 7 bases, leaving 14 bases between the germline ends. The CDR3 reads CASSVDPGGGYTF. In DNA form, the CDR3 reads TGTGCCAGCAGTGTCGACCCAGGAGGTGGCTACACCTTC.

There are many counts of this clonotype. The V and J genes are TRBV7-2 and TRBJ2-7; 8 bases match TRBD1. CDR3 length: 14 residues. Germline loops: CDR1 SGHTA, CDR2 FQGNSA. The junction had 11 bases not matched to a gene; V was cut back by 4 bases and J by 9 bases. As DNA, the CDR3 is TGTGCCAGCAGCTCTCGAATAGGACAGGGCGGGCAGTACTTC. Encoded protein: CASSSRIGQGGQYF. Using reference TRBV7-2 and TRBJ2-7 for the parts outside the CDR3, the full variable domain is GAGVSQSPSNKVTEKGKDVELRCDPISGHTALYWYRQSLGQGLEFLIYFQGNSAPDKSGLPSDRFSAERTGGSVSTLTIQRTQQEDSAVYLCASSSRIGQGGQYFGPGTRLTVT.

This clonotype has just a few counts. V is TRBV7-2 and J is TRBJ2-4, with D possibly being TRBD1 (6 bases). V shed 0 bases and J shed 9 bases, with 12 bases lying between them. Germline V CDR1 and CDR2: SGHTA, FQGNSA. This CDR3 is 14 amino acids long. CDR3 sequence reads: CASSLANRVAIQYF. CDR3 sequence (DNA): TGTGCCAGCAGCTTAGCGAACAGGGTGGCCATTCAGTACTTC.

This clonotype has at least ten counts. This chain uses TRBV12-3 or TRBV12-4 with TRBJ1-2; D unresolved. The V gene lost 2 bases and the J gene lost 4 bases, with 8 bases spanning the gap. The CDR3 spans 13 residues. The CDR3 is CASSLRTPYGYTF. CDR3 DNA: TGTGCCAGCAGTTTAAGGACTCCCTATGGCTACACCTTC.

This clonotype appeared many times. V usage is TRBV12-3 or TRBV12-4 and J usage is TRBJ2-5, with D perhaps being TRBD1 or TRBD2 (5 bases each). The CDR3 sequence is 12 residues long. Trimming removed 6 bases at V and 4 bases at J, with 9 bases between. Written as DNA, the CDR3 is TGTGCCAGCAGCTGGGACCGAGAGACCCAGTACTTC. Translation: CASSWDRETQYF.

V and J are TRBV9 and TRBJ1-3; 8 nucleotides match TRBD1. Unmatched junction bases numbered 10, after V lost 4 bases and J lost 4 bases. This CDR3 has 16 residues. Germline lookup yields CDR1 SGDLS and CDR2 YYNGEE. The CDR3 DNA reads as TGTGCCAGCAGCCGTGACAGGGGCTTGACAGGAAACACCATATATTTT. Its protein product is CASSRDRGLTGNTIYF.

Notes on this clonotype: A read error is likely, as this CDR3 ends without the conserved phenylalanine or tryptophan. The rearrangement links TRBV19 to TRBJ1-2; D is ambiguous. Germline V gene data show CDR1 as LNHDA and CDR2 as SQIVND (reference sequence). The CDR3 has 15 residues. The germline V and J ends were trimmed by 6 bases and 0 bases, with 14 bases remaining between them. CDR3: CASSPTWGANYGYTL. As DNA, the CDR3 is TGTGCCAGTAGCCCTACATGGGGAGCTAACTATGGCTACACCCTC.